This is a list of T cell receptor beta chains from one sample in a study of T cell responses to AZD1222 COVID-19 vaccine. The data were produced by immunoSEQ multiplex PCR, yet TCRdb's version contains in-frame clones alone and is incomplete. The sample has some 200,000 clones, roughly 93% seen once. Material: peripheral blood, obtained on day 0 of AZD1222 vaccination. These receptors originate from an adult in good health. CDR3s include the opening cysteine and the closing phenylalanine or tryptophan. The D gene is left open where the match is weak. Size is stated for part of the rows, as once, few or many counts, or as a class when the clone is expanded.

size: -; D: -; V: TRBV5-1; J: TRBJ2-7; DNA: TGCGCCAGCAGCTTGGGTCCCAGCTCCTACGAGCAGTACTTC; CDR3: CASSLGPSSYEQYF
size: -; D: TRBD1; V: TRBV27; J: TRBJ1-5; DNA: TGTGCCAGCAGTTTAAACAGGGGGCTCAATCAGCCCCAGCATTTT; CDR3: CASSLNRGLNQPQHF
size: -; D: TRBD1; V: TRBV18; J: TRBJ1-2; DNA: TGTGCCAGCTCGGAAGGGACAGGAGACTATGGCTACACCTTC; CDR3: CASSEGTGDYGYTF
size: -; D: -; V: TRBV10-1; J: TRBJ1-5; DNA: TGCGCCAGCAGCCTGAACAATCAGCCCCAGCATTTT; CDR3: CASSLNNQPQHF
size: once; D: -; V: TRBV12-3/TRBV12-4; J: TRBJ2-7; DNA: TGTGCCAGCAGCCGCAGACGAGGGGCAGAGCAGTACTTC; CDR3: CASSRRRGAEQYF
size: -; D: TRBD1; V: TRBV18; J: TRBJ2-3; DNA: TGTGCCAGCTCCGGGGGCCGGACAGGGCTCCCAGATACGCAGTATTTT; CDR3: CASSGGRTGLPDTQYF
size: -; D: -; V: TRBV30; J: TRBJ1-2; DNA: TGTGCCTGGAGGATCCTATCCTATGGCTACACCTTC; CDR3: CAWRILSYGYTF
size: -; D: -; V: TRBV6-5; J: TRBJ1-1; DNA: TGTGCCAGCAGTTACCATATCCAGGGTCACATCACTGAAGCTTTCTTT; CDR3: CASSYHIQGHITEAFF
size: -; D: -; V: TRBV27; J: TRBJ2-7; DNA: TGTGCCAGCAGTTGGGGTGACGAGCAGTACTTC; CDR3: CASSWGDEQYF
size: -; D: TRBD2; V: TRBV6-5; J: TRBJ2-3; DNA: TGTGCCAGCAGTTACGGGACTATTAACACAGATACGCAGTATTTT; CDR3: CASSYGTINTDTQYF
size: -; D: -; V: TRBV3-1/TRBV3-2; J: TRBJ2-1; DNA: TGTGCCAGCAGCCAAGACCAAGGAGGGGTCGGGAGCTCCTACAATGAGCAGTTCTTC; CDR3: CASSQDQGGVGSSYNEQFF
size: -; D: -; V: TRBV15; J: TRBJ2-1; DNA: TGTGCCACCAGCAGAGACCCGCCCCGAATCAACTACAATGAGCAGTTCTTC; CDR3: CATSRDPPRINYNEQFF
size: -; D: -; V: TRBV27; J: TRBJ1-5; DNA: TGTGCCAGCAGTTTATTAGCTGATCAGCCCCAGCATTTT; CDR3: CASSLLADQPQHF
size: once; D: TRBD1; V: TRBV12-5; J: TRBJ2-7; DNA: TGTGCTAGTGCCCCCAAGGGGGCGATAGTATACGAGCAGTACTTC; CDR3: CASAPKGAIVYEQYF
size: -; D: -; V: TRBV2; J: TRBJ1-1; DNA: TGTGCCAGCAGAGTGGACAGAGGAACTGAAGCTTTCTTT; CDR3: CASRVDRGTEAFF
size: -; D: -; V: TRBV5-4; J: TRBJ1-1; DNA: TGTGCCAGCAGCTTGGGACACACTAACACTGAAGCTTTCTTT; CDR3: CASSLGHTNTEAFF
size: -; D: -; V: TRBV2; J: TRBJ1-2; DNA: TGTGCCAGCAGAGAAGACAATCTTTACGGCTACACCTTC; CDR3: CASREDNLYGYTF
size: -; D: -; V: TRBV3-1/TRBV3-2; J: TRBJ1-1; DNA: TGTGCCAGCAGCCAAAGAGTGGGGGGGAACACTGAAGCTTTCTTT; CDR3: CASSQRVGGNTEAFF
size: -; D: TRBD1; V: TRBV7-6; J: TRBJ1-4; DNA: TGTGCCAGCAGCGAAGGACAGGGGGCTTATGAAAAACTGTTTTTT; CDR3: CASSEGQGAYEKLFF
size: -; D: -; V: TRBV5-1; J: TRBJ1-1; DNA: TGCGCCATCTTCAAGAACACTGAAGCTTTCTTT; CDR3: CAIFKNTEAFF
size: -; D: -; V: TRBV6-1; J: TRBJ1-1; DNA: TGTGCCAGCAGTGACAACGGCAGGGTGAACACTGAAGCTTTCTTT; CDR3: CASSDNGRVNTEAFF
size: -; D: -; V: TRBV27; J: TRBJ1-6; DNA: TGTGCCAGCAGTTTATGGGGGACGGACTCCTATAATTCACCCCTCCACTTT; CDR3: CASSLWGTDSYNSPLHF
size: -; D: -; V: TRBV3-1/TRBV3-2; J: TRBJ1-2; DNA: TGTGCCAGCAGCCAAGGCTCTAATTATTTCGACCCGCTCTCCTTC; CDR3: CASSQGSNYFDPLSF
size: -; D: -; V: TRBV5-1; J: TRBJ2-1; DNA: TGCGCCAGCATTTCCGAGATCGGTGGAGCTAGGAATGAGCAGTTCTTC; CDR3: CASISEIGGARNEQFF
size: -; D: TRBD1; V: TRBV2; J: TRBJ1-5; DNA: TGTGCCAGCAGTTTGACAGGGAACAATCAGCCCCAGCATTTT; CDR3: CASSLTGNNQPQHF
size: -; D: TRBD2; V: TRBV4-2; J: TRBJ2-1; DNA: TGTGCCAGCAGCCAATCACTAGCGGAAGGATACAATGAGCAGTTCTTC; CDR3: CASSQSLAEGYNEQFF
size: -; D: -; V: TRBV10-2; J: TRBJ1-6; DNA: TGCGCCAGCGGTGAGAGCTATAATTCACCCCTCCACTTT; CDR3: CASGESYNSPLHF
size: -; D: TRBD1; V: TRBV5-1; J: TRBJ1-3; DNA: TGCGCCAGCAGCTTGGTGGGACAGGGATTTGGAAACACCATATATTTT; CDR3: CASSLVGQGFGNTIYF
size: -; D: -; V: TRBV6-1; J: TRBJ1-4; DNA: TGTGCCAGCAGTGAAATGCGTGGTGAAAAACTGTTTTTT; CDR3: CASSEMRGEKLFF
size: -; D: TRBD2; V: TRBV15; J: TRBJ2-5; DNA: TGTGCCACCAGCAGAGATCCACTAGCGGGGCTGGAGACCCAGTACTTC; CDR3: CATSRDPLAGLETQYF
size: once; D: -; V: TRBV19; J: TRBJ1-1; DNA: TGTGCCAGTACCTGGGGGGGCCCGAACACTGAAGCTTTCTTT; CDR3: CASTWGGPNTEAFF
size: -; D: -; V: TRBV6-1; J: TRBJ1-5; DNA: TGTGCCAGCAGTGATAACAGGGCGTCCAATCAGCCCCAGCATTTT; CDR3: CASSDNRASNQPQHF
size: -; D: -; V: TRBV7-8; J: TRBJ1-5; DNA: TGTGCCAGCAGCTTATTGGGAAATCGGGGCAATCAGCCCCAGCATTTT; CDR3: CASSLLGNRGNQPQHF
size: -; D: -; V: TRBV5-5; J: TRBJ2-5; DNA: TGTGCCAGCAGCTTGGTACCGGGACCCAAGAGCGAGACCCAGTACTTC; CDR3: CASSLVPGPKSETQYF
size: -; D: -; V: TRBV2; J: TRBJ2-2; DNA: TGTGCCAGCAGTGAAGTAGGGGCCGCCACCGGGGAGCTGTTTTTT; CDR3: CASSEVGAATGELFF
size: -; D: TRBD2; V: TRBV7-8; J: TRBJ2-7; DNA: TGTGCCAGCAGTAACAGCGGGAGAACCTACGAGCAGTACTTC; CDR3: CASSNSGRTYEQYF
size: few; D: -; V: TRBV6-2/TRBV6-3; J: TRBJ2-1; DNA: TGTGCCAGCAGTTCTCGAGCCACCTTTATCTACAATGAGCAGTTCTTC; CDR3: CASSSRATFIYNEQFF